Listed below are T cell receptor beta chains from one sample, sequenced in a study of response to subunit inactivated influenza vaccine. MiXCR, run by TCRdb on the RT-PCR reads, gives a single entry per CDR3 protein. The table includes hundreds of thousands of distinct CDR3 sequences, roughly 20% detected once. This sample comprised PBMCs from blood, obtained around 5 days after vaccination. Receptors originate from a man in his fifties who received an inactivated influenza vaccine. Both conserved end residues are part of each CDR3. A D gene is named only where the DNA matches it firmly. Some rows mark clone size as missing; the rest say once, few, many or name a class of expanded clone.

clone_size	d_call	v_call	j_call	cdr3_aa	cdr3_nt
few	-	TRBV5-1	TRBJ1-6	CASRGLSDSPLHF	TGCGCCAGCAGGGGCCTTTCGGATTCACCCCTCCACTTT
few	TRBD1	TRBV5-1	TRBJ2-5	CASSLQGQGKETQYF	TGCGCCAGCAGCTTGCAGGGACAGGGCAAAGAGACCCAGTACTTC
few	-	TRBV29-1	TRBJ2-5	CSVEWGGETQYF	TGCAGCGTTGAGTGGGGCGGGGAGACCCAGTACTTC
many	TRBD1	TRBV7-9	TRBJ1-1	CASSGGQGRRGTEAFF	TGTGCCAGCAGCGGTGGACAGGGGAGAAGGGGCACTGAAGCTTTCTTT
few	-	TRBV20-1	TRBJ2-2	CSAFFPNTGELFF	TGCAGTGCCTTCTTTCCGAACACCGGGGAGCTGTTTTTT
-	-	TRBV5-1	TRBJ2-7	CASSLETNTYEQYF	TGCGCCAGCAGCTTGGAGACAAACACCTACGAGCAGTACTTC
many	-	TRBV29-1	TRBJ2-2	CSVMNTGELFF	TGCAGCGTTATGAACACCGGGGAGCTGTTTTTT
few	-	TRBV7-6	TRBJ2-5	CASSPRFRGRGDETQYF	TGTGCCAGCAGCCCCAGATTCCGGGGGCGCGGAGATGAGACCCAGTACTTC
-	TRBD2	TRBV28	TRBJ2-1	CASSTFLAAKFTSYNEQFF	TGTGCCAGCAGTACCTTCCTAGCGGCAAAGTTTACCTCCTACAATGAGCAGTTCTTC
many	-	TRBV6-5	TRBJ1-5	CASSYSTGNQPQHF	TGTGCCAGCAGTTATTCTACAGGTAATCAGCCCCAGCATTTT
-	-	TRBV20-1	TRBJ1-2	CSAPLSYDANYGYTF	TGCAGTGCTCCCCTTTCGTACGATGCTAACTATGGCTACACCTTC
few	TRBD1	TRBV5-1	TRBJ2-2	CATTTGPPNTGELFF	TGCGCCACCACGACAGGGCCGCCGAACACCGGGGAGCTGTTTTTT
few	-	TRBV20-1	TRBJ1-5	CSAVQGRRSQPQHF	TGCAGTGCTGTGCAGGGAAGACGCTCTCAGCCCCAGCATTTT
many	TRBD1	TRBV12-3/TRBV12-4	TRBJ1-6	CASTPGQGNSPLHF	TGTGCCAGCACCCCGGGACAGGGTAATTCACCCCTCCACTTT
-	-	TRBV4-1	TRBJ2-6	CASSQDPTAPSGANVLTF	TGCGCCAGCAGCCAAGACCCTACCGCCCCCTCTGGGGCCAACGTCCTGACTTTC
-	-	TRBV2	TRBJ2-5	CASSPPEKTQYF	TGTGCCAGCAGTCCCCCGGAAAAGACCCAGTACTTC
few	TRBD1	TRBV12-3/TRBV12-4	TRBJ2-1	CASSRDRGRFF	TGTGCCAGCAGTCGGGACAGGGGTAGGTTCTTC
-	TRBD2	TRBV11-2	TRBJ2-7	CASSLETVRGTNYEQYF	TGTGCCAGCAGCTTAGAAACAGTCCGGGGGACTAACTACGAGCAGTACTTC
few	-	TRBV4-2	TRBJ2-1	CASSPGVTGNEQFF	TGTGCCAGCAGCCCGGGAGTGACTGGCAATGAGCAGTTCTTC
-	-	TRBV7-2	TRBJ2-1	CASSLVQAFYNEQFF	TGTGCCAGCAGCTTAGTCCAGGCCTTCTACAATGAGCAGTTCTTC
-	-	TRBV9	TRBJ2-2	CASSTGSAGTGELFF	TGTGCCAGCAGCACCGGGAGTGCGGGCACCGGGGAGCTGTTTTTT
many	TRBD1	TRBV12-3/TRBV12-4	TRBJ2-1	CASSRGPNSRYNEQFF	TGTGCCAGCAGTAGGGGGCCCAACTCCCGCTACAATGAGCAGTTCTTC